The clone carrying this T cell receptor beta chain was detected many times. The CDR3 loop spans 13 amino acids. J was trimmed by 12 bases and V by 3 bases; bases with no gene match: 5. Germline values: CDR1 SGHTA, CDR2 FQGTGA. The sample is drawn from a study of T cells after yellow fever vaccination. Each CDR3 protein gets one entry after TCRdb re-called the 5' RACE reads with MiXCR. The sample records hundreds of thousands of distinct CDR3 sequences, approximately 19% being singletons. The sequencing used PBMCs, collected before the yellow fever booster vaccination. The clonotype was recovered from a man in his late teens or twenties who received the YFV17D yellow fever vaccine. This rearrangement joins TRBV7-3 to TRBJ1-6; TRBD1 agrees at 7 bases. In DNA, the CDR3 is TGTGCCAGCAGCTTTGTCGCAGGGGGACCCCTCCACTTT. It is translated as CASSFVAGGPLHF. Complete variable domain (other parts from reference TRBV7-3 and TRBJ1-6): GAGVSQTPSNKVTEKGKYVELRCDPISGHTALYWYRQSLGQGPEFLIYFQGTGAADDSGLPNDRFFAVRPEGSVSTLKIQRTERGDSAVYLCASSFVAGGPLHFGNGTRLTVT.